The rows below give T cell receptor beta chains drawn from one sample of a study of cytomegalovirus exposure and HLA in healthy donors. Generated by immunoSEQ multiplex PCR, the TCRdb table keeps only in-frame clones and is missing some. The sample carries about 88,000 clones, 75% to 90% recorded once. Specimen: PBMCs. Receptor source: a young man in good health and CMV-seronegative. CDR3s include the opening cysteine and the closing phenylalanine or tryptophan. D genes are given only for firm matches. Size is omitted from some rows. Given values are once, few, many or a class for expanded clones.

>TRBV30|TRBD2|NA|TRBJ2-3
TGTGCCTGCAGCCGGGGGGGCCACACGGGAGATACGCAGTATTTT
CACSRGGHTGDTQYF
>TRBV15|NA|NA|TRBJ2-7
TGTGCCACCAGCAGAGGGACAGAGACCTCCTACGAGCAGTACTTC
CATSRGTETSYEQYF
>TRBV5-1|TRBD1|few|TRBJ1-1
TGCGCCAGCAGCAGCACAGGGGAGCGAGGTTCTGAAGCTTTCTTT
CASSSTGERGSEAFF
>TRBV5-1|TRBD1|NA|TRBJ1-4
TGCGCCAGCAGCGGGACAGCAACTAATGAAAAACTGTTTTTT
CASSGTATNEKLFF
>TRBV7-9|TRBD1|NA|TRBJ1-2
TGTGCCAGCAGCTTTAAGGGGGCCTCTGGCTACACCTTC
CASSFKGASGYTF
>TRBV27|TRBD1|NA|TRBJ1-1
TGTGCCAGCAGCTACAGGGGGCGAGGGGACACTGAAGCTTTCTTT
CASSYRGRGDTEAFF
>TRBV5-1|NA|NA|TRBJ1-1
TGCGCCAGCAGCCAGGACACACCCAAGGGTGACACTGAAGCTTTCTTT
CASSQDTPKGDTEAFF
>TRBV19|NA|NA|TRBJ2-7
TGTGCCAGTAGCGACAGCCCCTACGAGCAGTACTTC
CASSDSPYEQYF
>TRBV5-6|NA|NA|TRBJ1-2
TGTGCCAGCAGCTTGGACAGGAAAATTAACTATGGCTACACCTTC
CASSLDRKINYGYTF
>TRBV7-2|NA|NA|TRBJ2-5
TGTGCCAGCAGCCATCACCATCAACCTCGGGACAACCAAGAGACCCAGTACTTC
CASSHHHQPRDNQETQYF
>TRBV6-4|TRBD2|NA|TRBJ2-1
TGTGCCAGCAGTGACTTTCCCGCCGGGGCGGGAGGGCCCTCGGAGCAGTTCTTC
CASSDFPAGAGGPSEQFF
>TRBV6-6|NA|NA|TRBJ1-2
TGTGCCAGCAGGCCGCCCGGGAACTATGGCTACACCTTC
CASRPPGNYGYTF
>TRBV2|TRBD2|NA|TRBJ2-1
TGTGCCAGCAGTGCTCGGACTAGCGGATACAATGAGCAGTTCTTC
CASSARTSGYNEQFF
>TRBV18|NA|NA|TRBJ2-7
TGTGCCAGCTCACCCAATCAGGGGGGCATCGGCGAGCAGTACTTC
CASSPNQGGIGEQYF
>TRBV29-1|NA|NA|TRBJ2-5
TGCAGCGTTGATGGGGGGGGCGGAGAGACCCAGTACTTC
CSVDGGGGETQYF
>TRBV4-2|NA|NA|TRBJ1-5
TGTGCCAGCAGCCAAGATCGCCCCATCGGGGATCAGCCCCAGCATTTT
CASSQDRPIGDQPQHF
>TRBV6-6|TRBD2|NA|TRBJ2-3
TGTGCCAGCAAGGAACTAGCGGGAGGCAGCACAGATACGCAGTATTTT
CASKELAGGSTDTQYF
>TRBV30|TRBD2|NA|TRBJ2-3
TGTGCCTGGAGCCGGACTAGCGGGAGTGATACGCAGTATTTT
CAWSRTSGSDTQYF
>TRBV19|NA|NA|TRBJ1-1
TGTGCCAGTAGTCTCAACTCGGGAGGCAAAACTGAAGCTTTCTTT
CASSLNSGGKTEAFF
>TRBV7-8|NA|once|TRBJ1-2
TGTGCCAGCAGCTTAGGCCGACCGGGAGCTCCGATTTATGGCTACACCTTC
CASSLGRPGAPIYGYTF
>TRBV6-5|TRBD1|NA|TRBJ2-2
TGTGCCAGCAGGTATCACAGGGGGCGCAACGGGGAGCTGTTTTTT
CASRYHRGRNGELFF
>TRBV28|TRBD1|NA|TRBJ1-1
TGTGCCAGCAGTACCGGGACAGGGTGGACTGAAGCTTTCTTT
CASSTGTGWTEAFF
>TRBV7-2|TRBD2|NA|TRBJ2-7
TGTGCCAGCAGCCTAGGACTAGCGGGAGGTTCCTACGAGCAGTACTTC
CASSLGLAGGSYEQYF
>TRBV7-2|TRBD2|NA|TRBJ2-1
TGTGCCAGCAGCCGGACTAGCGGGATTTCTAGCGACAATGAGCAGTTCTTC
CASSRTSGISSDNEQFF
>TRBV28|TRBD1|NA|TRBJ1-3
TGTGCCAGCAGTCCGGGACAGGGGAAACGCACCATATATTTT
CASSPGQGKRTIYF
>TRBV29-1|TRBD2|NA|TRBJ2-6
TGCAGCGCCCAGGGGCTAGCGGGAGAGAGAGGGGCCAACGTCCTGACTTTC
CSAQGLAGERGANVLTF
>TRBV6-1|NA|NA|TRBJ1-4
TGTGCCAGCAGTGAAGCGCCAGGCTTTCCTGAAAAACTGTTTTTT
CASSEAPGFPEKLFF
>TRBV4-3|NA|NA|TRBJ1-2
TGCGCCAGCAGAGCCAAGGAGGGCTATGGCTACACCTTC
CASRAKEGYGYTF
>TRBV5-1|TRBD2|NA|TRBJ2-1
TGCGCCAGCAGCCGGGATCCTAGCGGCGGGTACAATGAGCAGTTCTTC
CASSRDPSGGYNEQFF
>TRBV2|TRBD1|NA|TRBJ2-2
TGTGCCAGCAGGACAGGGGTAAACACCGGGGAGCTGTTTTTT
CASRTGVNTGELFF
>TRBV4-1|NA|NA|TRBJ1-1
TGCGCCAGCAGCCAAGACAGAAGAGCTTTCTTT
CASSQDRRAFF
>TRBV4-3|TRBD1|NA|TRBJ2-1
TGCGCCAGCAGCCAAACCGGGACAGGGGGGATCAATGAGCAGTTCTTC
CASSQTGTGGINEQFF
>TRBV7-2|TRBD2|NA|TRBJ2-7
TGTGCCAGCAGCTTAGCTAGCGGGAGACTATACGAGCAGTACTTC
CASSLASGRLYEQYF
>TRBV11-2|NA|NA|TRBJ2-1
TGTGCCAGCAGCTTAAATCAGATGTACTACAATGAGCAGTTCTTC
CASSLNQMYYNEQFF
>TRBV11-2|TRBD2|NA|TRBJ2-2
TGTGCCAGCAGCTTAGGAACTAGCGGGTTCCTCGGGGAGCTGTTTTTT
CASSLGTSGFLGELFF
>TRBV6-1|TRBD1|NA|TRBJ1-1
TGTGCCAGCAGTGAGGGAGGGACAGGGGATGGTTTATCCTTCTTT
CASSEGGTGDGLSFF
>TRBV2|TRBD1|NA|TRBJ2-3
TGTGCCAGAGGGGGCGAGCGTAGCACAGATACGCAGTATTTT
CARGGERSTDTQYF
>TRBV11-2|NA|NA|TRBJ2-7
TGTGCCAGCAGCCCTAGCTTCAGGGAGCAGTACTTC
CASSPSFREQYF
>TRBV5-4|NA|NA|TRBJ2-3
TGTGCCAGCAGCTTTTCAACTGCAGGGGTAGATAGCACAGATACGCAGTATTTT
CASSFSTAGVDSTDTQYF
>TRBV19|TRBD2|NA|TRBJ2-2
TGTGCCAGTAGTAGGAGACTAGCGGGAGGCTCGAACACCGGGGAGCTGTTTTTT
CASSRRLAGGSNTGELFF
>TRBV7-6|NA|NA|TRBJ1-1
TGTGCCAGCAGCCCATATACGGACTTGAACACTGAAGCTTTCTTT
CASSPYTDLNTEAFF
>TRBV28|TRBD1|few|TRBJ1-2
TGTGCCAGCAGTGCCCTAACGACCTCAGGGGGCTCTGGCTACACCTTC
CASSALTTSGGSGYTF
>TRBV11-2|TRBD1|NA|TRBJ1-2
TGTGCCAGCAGCCCTAATCCAGGGGGCTACGGCTACACCTTC
CASSPNPGGYGYTF
>TRBV7-2|TRBD1|NA|TRBJ2-7
TGTGCCAGCAGTAGGGACAGGGGGTACGAGCAGTACTTC
CASSRDRGYEQYF
>TRBV29-1|NA|NA|TRBJ2-4
TGCAGCGTAAGCCTAGCCAAAAACATTCAGTACTTC
CSVSLAKNIQYF
>TRBV7-7|TRBD2|NA|TRBJ2-3
TGTGCCAGCAGCCCCCGACTAGCGGGAGGCACAGATACGCAGTATTTT
CASSPRLAGGTDTQYF
>TRBV5-1|NA|once|TRBJ2-7
TGCGCCAGCAGCCCCCGGGGTAGCGCGTCCTACGAGCAGTACTTC
CASSPRGSASYEQYF
>TRBV7-2|TRBD1|NA|TRBJ1-1
TGTGCCAGCAGCATAGAACGGACAGGGAAAACTGAAGCTTTCTTT
CASSIERTGKTEAFF
>TRBV19|TRBD1|NA|TRBJ1-5
TGTGCCAGTAGTTGGGACAGGGGTCTTAATCAGCCCCAGCATTTT
CASSWDRGLNQPQHF
>TRBV5-1|TRBD1|NA|TRBJ2-2
TGCGCCAGCAGCTGGCGGACAGGGGTCACCGGGGAGCTGTTTTTT
CASSWRTGVTGELFF
>TRBV19|NA|NA|TRBJ2-2
TGTGCCAGTACCTATTCTTTCACCGGGGAGCTGTTTTTT
CASTYSFTGELFF
>TRBV5-1|NA|few|TRBJ1-2
TGCGCCAGCAGTCGGTTCCAGGATTATGGCTACACCTTC
CASSRFQDYGYTF
>TRBV6-1|NA|NA|TRBJ1-4
TGTGCCAGCAGTGGGGAGTTGGTAACTAATGAAAAACTGTTTTTT
CASSGELVTNEKLFF
>TRBV19|NA|NA|TRBJ1-5
TGTGCCAGTCGGGGAGGGTGGAATCAGCCCCAGCATTTT
CASRGGWNQPQHF
>TRBV30|NA|once|TRBJ1-6
TGTGCCTGGAAGCAGGGTCACAATTCACCCCTCCACTTT
CAWKQGHNSPLHF
>TRBV7-9|TRBD1|once|TRBJ1-4
TGTGCCAGCAGCTTCGGACAGGGGATGGGAGGTAGTGAAAAACTGTTTTTT
CASSFGQGMGGSEKLFF
>TRBV19|TRBD1|NA|TRBJ1-1
TGTGCCAGTAGTCAGAAAGGGGGCTCACAGGCTTTCTTT
CASSQKGGSQAFF
>TRBV19|NA|NA|TRBJ1-5
TGTGCCAGTAGTATCCGAACTTTCCAGGGTACTAATCAGCCCCAGCATTTT
CASSIRTFQGTNQPQHF
>TRBV4-3|TRBD2|NA|TRBJ2-3
TGCGCCAGCAGCCACGGGACTAGCAGACTAGCCACAGATACGCAGTATTTT
CASSHGTSRLATDTQYF
>TRBV7-9|TRBD2|once|TRBJ2-1
TGTTCCAGCACCCTCCTAGCGGGGTCCTACAATGAGCAGTTCTTC
CSSTLLAGSYNEQFF